This TCR beta chain was sequenced in a study of CD8+CD57+ T cells in acquired aplastic anemia. The wider study: An average of roughly 11 million reads for CD4+ cells was obtained from healthy donors.

The template for TCR beta VDJ and CDR3 sequence profiling was genomic DNA. MiXCR, applied by TCRdb to the reads, yields one record per CDR3 protein. The sample yields about 210,000 distinct CDR3 sequences, approximately 60% seen once. With 0 bases removed from V and 6 bases from J, the gap between germline ends came to 6 bases. The CDR3 contains 12 residues. Per the germline V gene, CDR1 is SGHRS and CDR2 is YFSETQ. This clonotype has ten or more counts. Material for sequencing was sorted CD4+, CD8+, or CD8+CD57+ T cells (not recorded which) from PBMCs. The source of this sequence is a human donor in good health. J is TRBJ1-2 and V is TRBV5-1, with no clear D. CDR3 amino acids: CASSLGSDGYTF. CDR3 sequence (DNA): TGCGCCAGCAGCTTGGGGTCGGATGGCTACACCTTC.